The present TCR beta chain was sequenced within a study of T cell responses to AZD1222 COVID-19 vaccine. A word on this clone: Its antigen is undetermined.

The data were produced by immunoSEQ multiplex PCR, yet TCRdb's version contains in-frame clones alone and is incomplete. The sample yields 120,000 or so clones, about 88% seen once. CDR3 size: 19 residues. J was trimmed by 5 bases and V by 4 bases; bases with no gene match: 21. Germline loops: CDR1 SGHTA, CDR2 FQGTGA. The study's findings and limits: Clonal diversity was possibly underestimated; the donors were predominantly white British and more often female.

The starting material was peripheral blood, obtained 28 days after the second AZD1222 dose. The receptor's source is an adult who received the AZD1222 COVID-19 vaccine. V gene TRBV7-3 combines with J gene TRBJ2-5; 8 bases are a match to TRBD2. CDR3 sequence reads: CASSSLNPSDKRGRETQYF. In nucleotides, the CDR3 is TGTGCCAGCAGCTCCCTAAACCCTAGCGATAAGCGGGGGCGGGAGACCCAGTACTTC.